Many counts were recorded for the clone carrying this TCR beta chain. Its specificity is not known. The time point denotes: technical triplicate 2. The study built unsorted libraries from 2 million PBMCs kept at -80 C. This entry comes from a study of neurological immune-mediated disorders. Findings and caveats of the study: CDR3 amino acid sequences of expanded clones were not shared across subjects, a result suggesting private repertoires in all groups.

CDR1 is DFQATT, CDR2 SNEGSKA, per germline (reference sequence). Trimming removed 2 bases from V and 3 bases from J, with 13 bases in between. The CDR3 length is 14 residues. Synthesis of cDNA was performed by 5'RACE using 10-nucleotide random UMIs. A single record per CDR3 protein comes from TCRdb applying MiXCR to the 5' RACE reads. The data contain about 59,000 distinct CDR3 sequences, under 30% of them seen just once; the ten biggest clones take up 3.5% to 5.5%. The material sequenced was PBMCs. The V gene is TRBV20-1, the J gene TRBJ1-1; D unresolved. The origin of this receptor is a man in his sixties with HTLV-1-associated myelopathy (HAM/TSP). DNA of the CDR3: TGCAGTGCTAGACCCCCCGGAGGGCACACTGAAGCTTTCTTT. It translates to CSARPPGGHTEAFF.